The text below deals with one T cell receptor beta chain. V was trimmed by 7 bases and J by 0 bases, leaving 19 bases between them. CDR1 and CDR2 from the germline V gene are SNHLY and FYNNEI. The CDR3 covers 17 residues. This specimen belongs to a study of blood T cell repertoires in COVID-19. Sequencing was performed with immunoSEQ multiplex PCR; in TCRdb, only in-frame clones are kept and a portion is missing. The sample records around 250,000 clones, around 90% being singletons. The V gene is TRBV2, the J gene TRBJ1-3; no clear D gene. Sequenced: PBMCs or T cells enriched from blood (not recorded which). This clonotype originated in a middle-aged man who had been exposed to COVID-19. CDR3 residues: CASTGREGSYSGNTIYF. CDR3 DNA sequence: TGTGCCAGCACGGGGAGAGAGGGATCGTACTCTGGAAACACCATATATTTT.